The rows below give T cell receptor beta chains drawn from one sample of a study of response to subunit inactivated influenza vaccine. TCRdb passed the RT-PCR reads through MiXCR, listing each CDR3 protein once. Of about 610,000 distinct CDR3 sequences in the sample, 11% to 15% are singletons; the top ten hold 11%. The sequencing used PBMCs from blood, collected about 13 days after vaccination. These receptor sequences come from a man aged 50 to 59 who received an inactivated influenza vaccine. Both conserved end residues are part of each CDR3. A D gene is named only where the DNA matches it firmly. Part of the rows lack a size; the others show once, few, many or a class for expanded clones.

V gene	J gene	D gene	clone size	CDR3 length	CDR3 DNA	CDR3 protein
TRBV12-3/TRBV12-4	TRBJ2-3	TRBD1	few	16	TGTGCCAGCAGCCCCGTGCCCGGGACAGGGTTCCATACGCAGTATTTT	CASSPVPGTGFHTQYF
TRBV10-2	TRBJ1-2	.	.	14	TGCGCCAGCAGTCGGAGAATGGGGGACTATGGCTACACCTTC	CASSRRMGDYGYTF
TRBV9	TRBJ1-4	.	few	15	TGTGCCAGCAGCGTAGTCGGCAGGGACAATGAAAAACTGTTTTTT	CASSVVGRDNEKLFF
TRBV10-3	TRBJ1-6	.	few	13	TGTGCCATCAGTGAAGAGGTTGGTTCACCCCTCCACTTT	CAISEEVGSPLHF
TRBV27	TRBJ2-5	.	many	14	TGTGCCAGCAGTTTTTCGGGGGCCCAAGAGACCCAGTACTTC	CASSFSGAQETQYF
TRBV20-1	TRBJ2-3	TRBD1	.	13	TGCAGTTCAGGGGGCTCGGCCTCAGATACGCAGTATTTT	CSSGGSASDTQYF
TRBV4-1	TRBJ2-2	TRBD1	.	15	TGCGCCAGCAGCCAGGGGACAGGGCTGACCGGGGAGCTGTTTTTT	CASSQGTGLTGELFF
TRBV5-4	TRBJ2-5	TRBD1	.	16	TGTGCCAGCAGCCCCGGACAGGGGGCGCGTCGGGAGACCCAGTACTTC	CASSPGQGARRETQYF
TRBV11-2	TRBJ2-2	TRBD2	.	20	TGTGCCAGCAGCTTAGTTAGTAGCGGGAGGGTTTTTGGTGGCACCGGGGAGCTGTTTTTT	CASSLVSSGRVFGGTGELFF
TRBV12-3/TRBV12-4	TRBJ2-3	TRBD2	.	17	TGTGCCAGCAGTAAATCTAGCGGGGGGACTAGCACAGATACGCAGTATTTT	CASSKSSGGTSTDTQYF
TRBV15	TRBJ2-2	.	.	16	TGTGCCACCAGCAGAGATAAGCAGGCCAACACCGGGGAGCTGTTTTTT	CATSRDKQANTGELFF
TRBV9	TRBJ2-6	.	.	16	TGTGCCAGCAGCGAGACTGGACGGTCTGGGGCCAACGTCCTGACTTTC	CASSETGRSGANVLTF
TRBV12-3/TRBV12-4	TRBJ1-1	.	many	15	TGTGCCAGCATTTGGACCATAGGGGGTCTCGCTGAAGCTTTCTTT	CASIWTIGGLAEAFF
TRBV29-1	TRBJ2-3	.	few	10	TGCAGCGTTGGCTGGGATACGCAGTATTTT	CSVGWDTQYF
TRBV20-1	TRBJ1-2	.	few	12	TGCAGTGCCGAGGCCGGGCGGGGTGGCTACACCTTC	CSAEAGRGGYTF
TRBV29-1	TRBJ2-7	TRBD1	.	14	TGCAGCCTTGCCGGGACAGGGTCTTCCTACGAGCAGTACTTC	CSLAGTGSSYEQYF
TRBV10-1	TRBJ2-3	.	.	15	TGCGCCAGCAGTGACGCCGGGGCTCCCCCAGATACGCAGTATTTT	CASSDAGAPPDTQYF
TRBV12-3/TRBV12-4	TRBJ2-4	.	.	15	TGTGCCAGCAGTTTGCTCCTGGGACGGGTTGACATTCAGTACTTC	CASSLLLGRVDIQYF
TRBV6-5	TRBJ2-7	.	.	15	TGTGCCAGCAGTTACTCGAGGGGGAGACCCGGGGAGCAGTACTTC	CASSYSRGRPGEQYF
TRBV5-6	TRBJ2-5	.	many	15	TGTGCCAGCAGCCCAAATCAGGGAATCCAAGAGACCCAGTACTTC	CASSPNQGIQETQYF